This is a list of T cell receptor beta chains from one sample in a study of blood T cells in healthy people across ages. A single record per CDR3 protein comes from TCRdb applying MiXCR to the 5' RACE reads. The table includes about a million distinct CDR3 sequences, 35% to 45% detected once. The sample was blood. These receptor sequences come from a man aged 18-30 years in good health. Each CDR3 is given with its conserved first and last residue. A D gene is named only where the DNA matches it firmly. The size field is filled for only some rows; it gives once, few, many or a size class.

D	size	length	J	V	DNA	CDR3
TRBD1	-	13	TRBJ2-2	TRBV20-1	TGCAGTGCTGCTAGGGGACAGCGCCGGGAGCTGTTTTTT	CSAARGQRRELFF
TRBD2	-	14	TRBJ2-3	TRBV15	TGTGCCACCGGTCTAGCGGGGCGCACAGATACGCAGTATTTT	CATGLAGRTDTQYF
-	-	15	TRBJ1-5	TRBV20-1	TGCAGTGCTAGAGATGGGACGGCTTTCAATCAGCCCCAGCATTTT	CSARDGTAFNQPQHF
-	few	14	TRBJ2-7	TRBV10-3	TGTGCCATCAGTGAGTTACAAAGCTCCTACGAGCAGTACTTC	CAISELQSSYEQYF
TRBD1	few	17	TRBJ2-4	TRBV7-9	TGTGCCAGCAGCCCAATGGGACAGGGTGTTATTACGGACATTCAGTACTTC	CASSPMGQGVITDIQYF
TRBD1	-	17	TRBJ2-1	TRBV11-2	TGTGCCAGCAGCGGAAGGGTCTGGTCGGCAGGGGGCAATGAGCAGTTCTTC	CASSGRVWSAGGNEQFF
-	few	15	TRBJ1-2	TRBV12-3/TRBV12-4	TGTGCCAGCAGTTTATTGGCAGCCGGGAACTATGGCTACACCTTC	CASSLLAAGNYGYTF
TRBD2	-	16	TRBJ2-5	TRBV6-2/TRBV6-3	TGTGCCAGCAGTTACGAAGCGGGGGGCCTTCAAGAGACCCAGTACTTC	CASSYEAGGLQETQYF
-	-	16	TRBJ2-1	TRBV4-3	TGCGCCAGCAGCCACGCTATGACCTCATTCCCCAATGAGCAGTTCTTC	CASSHAMTSFPNEQFF
-	-	16	TRBJ2-3	TRBV11-1	TGTGCCAGCAGCTTAGTTCCGGCAGGGAACACAGATACGCAGTATTTT	CASSLVPAGNTDTQYF
-	-	15	TRBJ1-2	TRBV4-1	TGCGCCAGCAGCCAAGAAGCACAGGGACGGCCTGGCTACACCTTC	CASSQEAQGRPGYTF
TRBD1	once	19	TRBJ2-1	TRBV7-2	TGTGCCAGCAGCAAACGAGAGGGGACAGCCGAAAGCTCCTACAATGAGCAGTTCTTC	CASSKREGTAESSYNEQFF
-	-	13	TRBJ2-5	TRBV12-5	TGTGCTAGTGGTTTGGACAGGGCGGAGACCCAGTACTTC	CASGLDRAETQYF
TRBD1	-	14	TRBJ1-2	TRBV5-1	TGCGCCAGCAGCTTGGGACAGGGGGCTATCGGCTACACCTTC	CASSLGQGAIGYTF
-	-	15	TRBJ1-1	TRBV7-2	TGTGCCAGCAGCTTATTACCGGCCTCAGACACTGAAGCTTTCTTT	CASSLLPASDTEAFF